The 31 T cell receptor beta chains given below trace back to one sample, sequenced in a study of neurological immune-mediated disorders. Each CDR3 protein gets one entry after TCRdb re-called the 5' RACE reads with MiXCR. The sample yields more than 25,000 distinct CDR3 sequences, roughly an eighth seen once. The specimen was PBMCs. Source of these receptors: a woman aged 60-70 years in good health.

This clonotype has a handful of counts. The chain couples TRBV10-3 to TRBJ1-5; D is uncertain. V was trimmed by 3 bases and J by 3 bases, leaving 12 bases between them. The CDR3 is 15 amino acids. The germline gives CDR1 ENHRY, CDR2 SYGVKD. CDR3 in amino acids: CAISDSVNYNQPQHF. The CDR3 coding sequence is TGTGCCATCAGTGATAGTGTAAATTACAATCAGCCCCAGCATTTT.

This clonotype was detected ten times or more. The gene calls are TRBV9 and TRBJ2-3, with D possibly TRBD2 on 7 matching bases. The CDR3 spans 15 residues. Trimming cost V 4 bases and J 3 bases, with 15 bases left between them. CDR1 SGDLS and CDR2 YYNGEE come from the germline V gene. The CDR3 here is CASSTRGAGTDTQYF. The CDR3 nucleotides read TGTGCCAGCAGCACCCGGGGGGCTGGGACAGATACGCAGTATTTT.

This clonotype was counted at least ten times. This rearrangement joins TRBV27 to TRBJ1-5, with 9 positions matching TRBD1. CDR1 is MNHEY, CDR2 SMNVEV, per germline (reference sequence). The CDR3 totals 13 residues. V shed 7 bases and J 9 bases; nucleotides not matched to a gene: 7. The CDR3 here is CASTAGQGLPQHF. The CDR3 coding sequence is TGTGCCAGCACCGCAGGACAGGGGTTGCCCCAGCATTTT.

This clonotype was counted many times. V and J are TRBV5-1 and TRBJ2-3; 7 nucleotides line up with TRBD1. This CDR3 has 15 residues. Germline assignment: CDR1 SGHRS and CDR2 YFSETQ. V lost 3 bases, J lost 0 bases, and 4 bases stayed unmatched. Here the CDR3 reads CASSSPGQSTDTQYF. The CDR3, as DNA: TGCGCCAGCAGCTCCCCGGGACAGAGCACAGATACGCAGTATTTT. Complete variable domain (other parts from reference TRBV5-1 and TRBJ2-3): KAGVTQTPRYLIKTRGQQVTLSCSPISGHRSVSWYQQTPGQGLQFLFEYFSETQRNKGNFPGRFSGRQFSNSRSEMNVSTLELGDSALYLCASSSPGQSTDTQYFGPGTRLTVL.

This clonotype was counted at least ten times. The V and J genes are TRBV20-1 and TRBJ2-2, with TRBD2 identical over 8 bases. V dropped 1 base and J dropped 5; count of bases not matched to a gene: 6. This CDR3 is built from 15 residues. Germline V gene lookup returns CDR1 DFQATT and CDR2 SNEGSKA (reference sequence). CDR3 sequence: CSARVGGGRTGELFF. Here the CDR3 DNA reads TGCAGTGCTAGAGTCGGCGGGGGGAGGACCGGGGAGCTGTTTTTT.

This clonotype was counted at least ten times. The rearrangement links TRBV20-1 to TRBJ2-7, with a tentative D call TRBD2 (7 bases). CDR1 and CDR2 (germline): DFQATT, SNEGSKA (reference sequence). The CDR3 is made up of 12 amino acids. V gave up 5 bases and J gave up 4 bases, with 12 bases separating them. CDR3 protein: CSASRGAYEQYF. DNA of the CDR3: TGCAGTGCTTCACGGGGGGCTTACGAGCAGTACTTC.

This clonotype was detected ten times or more. The J gene is TRBJ2-2, the V gene TRBV11-3; D remains ambiguous. CDR1 and CDR2 from the germline V gene are SGHNT and YENEEA. The CDR3 contains 13 residues. The germline V and J ends were trimmed by 4 bases and 6 bases, with 9 bases remaining between them. Written as DNA, the CDR3 is TGTGCCAGCAGCTCCGTTTCCCCCGGGGAGCTGTTTTTT. As protein: CASSSVSPGELFF. The full variable domain, in which reference TRBV11-3 and TRBJ2-2 provide the parts outside the CDR3, is EAGVVQSPRYKIIEKKQPVAFWCNPISGHNTLYWYLQNLGQGPELLIRYENEEAVDDSQLPKDRFSAERLKGVDSTLKIQPAELGDSAVYLCASSSVSPGELFFGEGSRLTVL.

This clonotype was recorded at least ten times. The chain carries TRBV4-1 and TRBJ2-7; TRBD1 agrees at 7 bases. The J segment lost 4 bases and the V segment lost 0 bases, leaving 9 bases of the junction unmatched. The CDR3 totals 16 residues. Germline V gene sequence: CDR1 MGHRA, CDR2 YSYEKL. The CDR3 bases are TGCGCCAGCAGCCAAGAGCATGGGACAGAAAATTACGAGCAGTACTTC. Its translation: CASSQEHGTENYEQYF.

This clonotype was seen many times. The rearrangement uses TRBV3-1 and TRBJ2-1; 9 nucleotides align to TRBD2. The CDR3 totals 17 residues. Germline CDR1 reads LGHDT; CDR2 reads YNNKEL (reference sequence). J was trimmed by 4 bases and V by 6 bases; bases with no gene match: 13. The CDR3 sequence is CASSHTAGTSLYNEQFF. The CDR3 DNA reads as TGTGCCAGCAGTCATACCGCCGGGACTAGCCTTTACAATGAGCAGTTCTTC.

This clonotype appeared many times. This chain links TRBV5-1 with TRBJ1-2, with D unclear. Germline values: CDR1 SGHRS, CDR2 YFSETQ. Trimming left V 0 bases short and J 4 bases short, with 13 bases between. The CDR3 runs to 15 residues. The DNA of the CDR3 is TGCGCCAGCAGCTTGGACGTCGGGTTTCCCTATGGCTACACCTTC. This encodes CASSLDVGFPYGYTF.

The sample holds many counts of this clonotype. The V gene is TRBV20-1, the J gene TRBJ2-1; D is unresolved. The germline V gene encodes CDR1 DFQATT and CDR2 SNEGSKA (reference sequence). Trimming stripped 0 bases from V and 10 bases from J, with 10 bases between. The CDR3 has 12 amino acids. As DNA, the CDR3 is TGCAGTGCTAGAGATAGGGTCGGGGAGCAGTTCTTC. Its translation: CSARDRVGEQFF.

The rearrangement uses TRBV6-5 and TRBJ2-7; D is tentatively TRBD1 or TRBD2 (6 bases each). V was pared by 1 base and J by 5 bases, with 18 bases between. Germline V CDR1 and CDR2: MNHEY, SVGAGI. The CDR3 totals 16 residues. For the CDR3, the DNA is TGTGCCAGCAGTTACTACGGGGGCCTATTCTTCCACGAGCAGTACTTC. Translated: CASSYYGGLFFHEQYF.

This clonotype was counted many times. The chain links TRBV12-3 or TRBV12-4 to TRBJ2-7; 9 nucleotides agree with TRBD1. The CDR3 has 13 residues. V shed 9 bases, J shed 3 bases, and the junction held 6 bases outside the gene matches. CDR3 sequence reads: CARGPGQGYEQYF. The DNA of the CDR3 is TGTGCCAGAGGTCCGGGACAGGGCTACGAGCAGTACTTC.

The J gene is TRBJ2-1, the V gene TRBV6-5; 12 nucleotides line up with TRBD2. The CDR3 has 20 amino acids. Trimming took 0 bases from V and 15 from J; bases not matched to a gene: 24. Germline loops: CDR1 MNHEY, CDR2 SVGAGI. The CDR3 is CASSYSTSGGFWSSYNESFF. DNA for the CDR3: TGTGCCAGCAGTTACTCGACTAGCGGGGGTTTTTGGAGCTCCTACAATGAGTCGTTCTTC.

Comment on this clonotype: This may arise from a read error, as a much more abundant clone is one base away. This chain uses TRBV7-2 with TRBJ2-5; no clear D gene. The ends were cut back, 0 bases at V and 5 bases at J, with 13 bases in the middle. Germline assignment: CDR1 SGHTA and CDR2 FQGNSA. The CDR3 is 15 amino acids. In DNA, the CDR3 is TGTGCCAGCAGCTTAGCTCCGGTGAGGTGGGAGACCCAGTACTTC. Translating it yields CASSLAPVRWETQYF. The full variable domain, with the rest looked up from reference TRBV7-2 and TRBJ2-5, is GAGVSQSPSNKVTEKGKDVELRCDPISGHTALYWYRQSLGQGLEFLIYFQGNSAPDKSGLPSDRFSAERTGGSVSTLTIQRTQQEDSAVYLCASSLAPVRWETQYFGPGTRLLVL.

Ten or more counts support this clonotype. J is TRBJ2-3 and V is TRBV7-2; D is unresolved. The CDR3 is 13 residues long. Per germline, CDR1 SGHTA and CDR2 FQGNSA. Between the trimmed V and J ends, which lost 5 bases and 7 bases, there was a span of 13 bases. Here the CDR3 reads CASSLPPPNTQYF. CDR3 DNA sequence: TGTGCCAGCAGCCTCCCTCCCCCGAATACGCAGTATTTT.

This clonotype was counted at least ten times. V is TRBV20-1 and J is TRBJ2-7; D gene unclear. CDR1 is DFQATT and CDR2 is SNEGSKA in the germline V gene (reference sequence). V was cut by 2 bases and J by 3 bases, with 8 bases left in between. The CDR3 sequence is 12 residues long. In DNA, the CDR3 is TGCAGTGCTAGAAGTGAGAGCTACGAGCAGTACTTC. Translation gives CSARSESYEQYF.

This clonotype is medium-sized by share. The chain carries TRBV7-9 and TRBJ2-7; 8 bases agree with TRBD2. V dropped 6 bases and J dropped 6; count of bases not matched to a gene: 10. CDR1 and CDR2 (germline): SEHNR, FQNEAQ (reference sequence). The CDR3 has 14 amino acids. This CDR3 is CASSFGTRESEQYF. CDR3 sequence (DNA): TGTGCCAGCAGTTTCGGGACTAGGGAGTCCGAGCAGTACTTC.

This clonotype was observed at least ten times. The J gene is TRBJ2-2, the V gene TRBV7-2, with 14 bases identical to TRBD2. Germline V lookup: CDR1 SGHTA, CDR2 FQGNSA. This CDR3 spans 19 amino acids. The V segment lost 4 bases and the J segment 2 bases; nucleotides outside the gene matches: 9. The CDR3: CASSSEGLAGAPNTGELFF. For the CDR3, the DNA is TGTGCCAGCAGCTCCGAGGGACTAGCGGGGGCCCCCAACACCGGGGAGCTGTTTTTT.

The sample holds many counts of this clonotype. J is TRBJ1-1 and V is TRBV29-1; D remains ambiguous. This CDR3 comprises 12 residues. The V gene lost 4 bases and the J gene lost 1 base, with 7 bases spanning the gap. CDR1 is SQVTM, CDR2 ANQGSEA, per germline. This CDR3 reads CSVVHTNTEAFF. In nucleotides, the CDR3 is TGCAGCGTTGTACACACGAACACTGAAGCTTTCTTT.

Note on this clonotype: The germline gene is not matched at one end of the junction; a read error may be the cause. V and J are TRBV9 and TRBJ2-5; either TRBD1 or TRBD2 may supply D (5 bases each). The CDR3 totals 15 residues. Germline V CDR1 and CDR2: SGDLS, YYNGEE. CDR3 DNA: TGTGCCAGCAGCGTAGGAGGGGCAAGGCCAGAGACCCATTACTTC. This gives the protein CASSVGGARPETHYF.

This clonotype was recorded many times. The V gene is TRBV20-1, the J gene TRBJ1-2; D remains unclear. Germline CDR1 DFQATT, CDR2 SNEGSKA (reference sequence). Trimming shortened V by 4 bases and J by 1 base, and 19 bases separated the two germline ends. The CDR3 spans 16 residues. This CDR3 reads CSAMLIKEGNNYGYTF. The CDR3, as DNA: TGCAGTGCTATGTTGATTAAGGAGGGAAATAACTATGGCTACACCTTC.

This clonotype was recorded many times. The J gene is TRBJ2-3, the V gene TRBV5-1; TRBD2 matches at 7 bases. Trimming removed 6 bases from V and 4 bases from J; junction bases left unmatched: 8. Germline CDR1 reads SGHRS; CDR2 reads YFSETQ. This CDR3 contains 14 residues. CDR3 protein: CASNPGGVSDTQYF. The CDR3 DNA sequence: TGCGCCAGCAACCCGGGGGGTGTTTCAGATACGCAGTATTTT.

There are a few counts of this clonotype. J is TRBJ2-3 and V is TRBV7-2; the match to TRBD1 covers 10 bases. Trimming at V came to 5 bases and at J to 3 bases, leaving 5 bases not matched to a gene. This CDR3 comprises 15 residues. Germline CDR1 reads SGHTA; CDR2 reads FQGNSA. The chain's CDR3 is CASSTTGGITDTQYF. CDR3 bases: TGTGCCAGCAGCACGACAGGGGGCATAACAGATACGCAGTATTTT.

The genes are TRBV5-1 and TRBJ2-1; D is ambiguous. V lost 4 bases to trimming and J lost 8 bases, with 13 bases between them. Germline values: CDR1 SGHRS, CDR2 YFSETQ. The CDR3 consists of 13 residues. Here the CDR3 DNA reads TGCGCCAGCAGCCCTGAAGTACGGGATGAGCAGTTCTTC. Its translation: CASSPEVRDEQFF.

Many counts were recorded for this clonotype. This sequence joins TRBV4-1 and TRBJ2-3, with D perhaps TRBD1 (5 bases). Germline V lookup: CDR1 MGHRA, CDR2 YSYEKL. The ends were cut back, 1 base at V and 4 bases at J, with 12 bases in the middle. The CDR3 has 15 amino acids. CDR3 nucleotide sequence: TGCGCCAGCAGCCAAGTGGATTGGGGCCCAGATACGCAGTATTTT. It specifies CASSQVDWGPDTQYF.

This clonotype was detected ten times or more. The chain joins TRBV6-6 to TRBJ2-5; 11 nucleotides line up with TRBD2. There are 13 residues in the CDR3. Looked up from germline, CDR1 is MNHNY and CDR2 is SVGAGI (reference sequence). The CDR3 loop reads CALAGGPLETQYF. As DNA, the CDR3 is TGTGCTCTAGCGGGGGGTCCCTTGGAGACCCAGTACTTC.

The gene calls are TRBV12-3 or TRBV12-4 and TRBJ1-6; 9 bases align to TRBD1. V was pared by 3 bases and J by 9 bases, with 3 bases of the junction left unmatched. The CDR3 contains 14 residues. The CDR3 sequence is CASSLGTGSSPLHF. The DNA for the CDR3 is TGTGCCAGCAGTTTGGGGACAGGGTCTTCACCCCTCCACTTT.

This clonotype has a count of ten or more. The rearrangement uses TRBV12-3 or TRBV12-4 and TRBJ2-1; D possibly corresponds to TRBD2 (6 bases). V lost 8 bases, J lost 7 bases, and 18 bases lay in between. This CDR3 comprises 14 residues. In nucleotides, the CDR3 is TGTGCCAGCGGCGCCATCTTCGGGGGAAATGAGCAGTTCTTC. This sequence encodes CASGAIFGGNEQFF.

This clonotype appeared many times. The chain combines TRBV29-1 with TRBJ2-7; D is ambiguous. The length of the CDR3 is 11 residues. Germline CDR1 is SQVTM and CDR2 is ANQGSEA. V lost 4 bases to trimming and J lost 1 base, with 5 bases between them. Here the CDR3 reads CSVGQSYEQYF. The CDR3 DNA is TGCAGCGTTGGGCAGTCCTACGAGCAGTACTTC.

This clonotype has a count of ten or more. V is TRBV20-1 and J is TRBJ1-5; D is undetermined. CDR1 DFQATT and CDR2 SNEGSKA come from the germline V gene (reference sequence). This CDR3 is 15 amino acids long. Trimming removed 1 base from V and 4 bases from J, with 14 bases in between. The CDR3 protein is CSARGTLYPNQPQHF. In DNA form, the CDR3 reads TGCAGTGCTAGAGGAACCCTTTACCCAAATCAGCCCCAGCATTTT.